This T cell receptor (beta chain) is drawn from a study of blood T cell repertoires in COVID-19. Study-level information: COVID-19 samples collected from the United States, Italy and Spain covered acute and convalescent phases. PBMCs, B-cell-depleted T cells, or T cells were the source of the cDNA or gDNA that made up the material.

This clone was observed a handful of times. In the original analysis: The assay estimated nucleated cells by amplifying reference gene primers. The data were produced by immunoSEQ multiplex PCR, yet TCRdb's version contains in-frame clones alone and is incomplete. From that table come the V and J calls and clone size; the DNA was used to work out D and trimming. The sample contains about 210,000 clones, roughly 80% of which appear only once. The clonotype comes from a woman aged 65 to 85 with acute or convalescent COVID-19. Sequenced sample: peripheral blood.

CDR3 sequence reads: CARSLRQGSTGELFF. The CDR3 coding sequence is TGTGCCAGAAGCTTGAGGCAGGGAAGCACCGGGGAGCTGTTTTTT. The chain links TRBV5-3 to TRBJ2-2, with TRBD1 as a possible D gene (5 bases). TRBV5-3 has ORF status, its function being uncertain. The CDR3 is 15 residues long. The V and J ends lost 1 base and 4 bases respectively, with 11 bases between them.